The clone carrying this T cell receptor beta chain occurred a few times. These data belong to a study of blood T cells in healthy people across ages. Isolation yielded PBMCs, at least 6 million per sample, in every case. The amount of total RNA extracted per sample was at least 5 micrograms. The second PCR ran about 6 to 12 cycles with a sample-barcoded 5' primer and J-beta primers. Tagging of each cDNA molecule was performed by a template-switch adaptor with 12 random nucleotides. Each sample yielded at least 3 million CDR3-containing paired-end reads. TCRdb used MiXCR to reprocess the 5' RACE reads, holding one entry per CDR3 protein. The data contain hundreds of thousands of distinct CDR3 sequences, 27% of them singletons. The trim removed 4 bases at V and 4 bases at J, leaving 4 bases unmatched. The CDR3 totals 13 residues. Germline loops: CDR1 MNHNS, CDR2 SASEGT.

Specimen: blood. The clonotype originates from a woman in her 70s in good health. This rearrangement joins TRBV6-1 to TRBJ2-7, with 7 bases aligning to TRBD1. The CDR3 coding sequence is TGTGCCAGCAGTGGGGGACAGAGATACGAGCAGTACTTC. Its protein product is CASSGGQRYEQYF.